What follows are 10 T cell receptor beta chains derived from one specimen sequenced in a study of cytomegalovirus exposure and HLA in healthy donors. Use of 60 Vbeta and 13 Jbeta primers characterized the PCR. Data came from immunoSEQ multiplex PCR; TCRdb stores just in-frame clones and leaves some out. This table has about 160,000 clones, around 83% appearing once. Sequencing was performed on PBMCs. These TCRs come from a man aged 18 to 30 in good health and CMV-seropositive.

V usage is TRBV29-1 and J usage is TRBJ1-3; possible D gene TRBD1, 6 bases. The CDR3 covers 13 residues. Germline V gives CDR1 SQVTM, CDR2 ANQGSEA. Trimming shortened V by 2 bases and J by 6 bases, and 11 bases separated the two germline ends. The CDR3 here is CSVEPGGENTIYF. DNA for the CDR3: TGCAGCGTTGAACCGGGGGGCGAAAACACCATATATTTT. The complete variable domain, with remaining parts taken from reference TRBV29-1 and TRBJ1-3, reads SAVISQKPSRDICQRGTSLTIQCQVDSQVTMMFWYRQQPGQSLTLIATANQGSEATYESGFVIDKFPISRPNLTFSTLTVSNMSPEDSSIYLCSVEPGGENTIYFGEGSWLTVV.

The chain carries TRBV9 and TRBJ2-2; D may be TRBD2 (7 bases). Between the trimmed V and J ends, which lost 3 bases and 0 bases, there was a span of 15 bases. CDR1 SGDLS and CDR2 YYNGEE come from the germline V gene. CDR3 size: 17 residues. DNA for the CDR3: TGTGCCAGCAGCGCCACTACCGGGGGGCCGAACACCGGGGAGCTGTTTTTT. Translated, it gives CASSATTGGPNTGELFF.

This chain connects TRBV15 to TRBJ2-2; 9 bases match TRBD1. The CDR3 has 16 amino acids. After removal of 1 base from V and 6 bases from J, the junction contained 6 bases not matched to a gene. Per the germline V gene, CDR1 is LNHNV and CDR2 is YYDKDF (reference sequence). The CDR3 region is CATSRAGQGNPGELFF. As DNA, the CDR3 is TGTGCCACCAGCAGAGCAGGACAGGGGAATCCCGGGGAGCTGTTTTTT. Full variable domain (outside the CDR3, taken from reference TRBV15 and TRBJ2-2): DAMVIQNPRYQVTQFGKPVTLSCSQTLNHNVMYWYQQKSSQAPKLLFHYYDKDFNNEADTPDNFQSRRPNTSFCFLDIRSPGLGDTAMYLCATSRAGQGNPGELFFGEGSRLTVL.

Worth noting for this clone: A read error may produce the germline difference seen at one junction end. This sequence joins TRBV25-1 and TRBJ1-6; TRBD1 matches at 7 bases. CDR3 length equals 13 residues. In germline, CDR1 is MGHDK, CDR2 SYGVNS. As DNA, the CDR3 is TGTGCCAGCGCAAGGGGGCATAAGTCACCCCTCCACTTT. As protein: CASARGHKSPLHF. Based on the CDR3 plus reference TRBV25-1 and TRBJ1-6, the full variable domain is EADIYQTPRYLVIGTGKKITLECSQTMGHDKMYWYQQDPGMELHLIHYSYGVNSTEKGDLSSESTVSRIRTEHFPLTLESARPSHTSQYLCASARGHKSPLHFGNGTRLTVT.

The chain is built from TRBV15 and TRBJ1-5, with D perhaps matching TRBD1 (5 bases). The CDR3 consists of 14 residues. Trimming left V 3 bases short and J 6 bases short, with 12 bases between. Per the germline V gene, CDR1 is LNHNV and CDR2 is YYDKDF (reference sequence). In DNA form, the CDR3 reads TGTGCCACCAGCAGGGGGGGGGAGCTTCAGCCCCAGCATTTT. Protein sequence: CATSRGGELQPQHF.

The V and J genes are TRBV5-1 and TRBJ1-1, with TRBD1 as a possible D gene (6 bases). There are 15 residues in the CDR3. V lost 3 bases to trimming and J lost 4 bases, with 16 bases between them. Germline V CDR1 and CDR2: SGHRS, YFSETQ. In DNA, the CDR3 is TGCGCCAGCAGCTCGGAACAGGGTTGGGTCACTGAAGCTTTCTTT. Translating gives CASSSEQGWVTEAFF.

V usage is TRBV19 and J usage is TRBJ1-4, with D possibly TRBD1 on 6 matching bases. There are 17 residues in the CDR3. Germline V gene lookup returns CDR1 LNHDA and CDR2 SQIVND (reference sequence). Trimming removed 2 bases from V and 0 bases from J, with 13 bases in between. The CDR3 loop reads CASSIRQASATNEKLFF. The CDR3 nucleotides read TGTGCCAGTAGTATACGACAGGCCTCTGCAACTAATGAAAAACTGTTTTTT.

In the case of this clone: The same CDR3 arises from other DNA sequences in this sample as well. This rearrangement joins TRBV19 to TRBJ1-5; the match to TRBD1 covers 9 bases. The CDR3 runs to 14 residues. With 6 bases clipped from V and 6 bases from J, the junction kept 6 bases outside the gene matches. Germline V gene sequence: CDR1 LNHDA, CDR2 SQIVND (reference sequence). In DNA form, the CDR3 reads TGTGCCAGTAGGACAGGGGGTTTTGGTCAGCCCCAGCATTTT. Encoded protein: CASRTGGFGQPQHF. The full variable domain, in which reference TRBV19 and TRBJ1-5 provide the parts outside the CDR3, is DGGITQSPKYLFRKEGQNVTLSCEQNLNHDAMYWYRQDPGQGLRLIYYSQIVNDFQKGDIAEGYSVSREKKESFPLTVTSAQKNPTAFYLCASRTGGFGQPQHFGDGTRLSIL.

Concerning this clone: This sample also contains other DNA sequences that code for the same CDR3. The chain couples TRBV7-2 to TRBJ2-2, with a tentative D call TRBD2 (6 bases). The CDR3 contains 17 residues. Per germline, CDR1 SGHTA and CDR2 FQGNSA. The germline V and J ends were trimmed by 4 bases and 4 bases, with 19 bases remaining between them. The CDR3 DNA reads TGTGCCAGCAGCTCATTCCCGGGGGTAGGAAGCACCGGGGAGCTGTTTTTT. Its protein is CASSSFPGVGSTGELFF. Variable domain in full (rest from reference TRBV7-2 and TRBJ2-2): GAGVSQSPSNKVTEKGKDVELRCDPISGHTALYWYRQSLGQGLEFLIYFQGNSAPDKSGLPSDRFSAERTGGSVSTLTIQRTQQEDSAVYLCASSSFPGVGSTGELFFGEGSRLTVL.

The chain uses TRBV5-4 and TRBJ2-2; 11 bases align to TRBD2. V was pared by 0 bases and J by 7 bases, with 5 bases of the junction left unmatched. CDR1 is SGHNT, CDR2 YYREEE, per germline (reference sequence). The CDR3 length is 16 residues. In DNA form, the CDR3 reads TGTGCCAGCAGCTTGGATAGCGGGGGGGCGATCGGGGAGCTGTTTTTT. This sequence encodes CASSLDSGGAIGELFF.